The 26 T cell receptor beta chains below come from one sample, sequenced in a study of cytomegalovirus exposure and HLA in healthy donors (dated by TCRdb to 2016 to 2017). Libraries were made using the immunoSEQ multiplex PCR assay. A mixture of 60 forward primers for TCR Vbeta segments and 13 reverse primers for TCR Jbeta segments was used in the multiplex PCR. This is the immuneACCESS table as TCRdb keeps it, with only in-frame sequences that have V and J called. A part of the clones is gone; compared with another copy, unresolved V genes explain less than half, and the rest is unexplained. The sample data list over 150,000 clones, and about 80% of these were observed just once. Of the sample, over 1% falls within the top ten clones. Sequences were obtained from PBMCs. The receptors originated from a woman aged 50 to 60 in good health and CMV-seronegative.

The gene calls are TRBV7-2 and TRBJ2-7; 9 nucleotides line up with TRBD2. The CDR3 has 14 amino acids. Germline values: CDR1 SGHTA, CDR2 FQGNSA. The V and J ends lost 1 base and 4 bases, in that order; junction bases with no gene match: 2. CDR3 residues: CASSLVAGEYEQYF. CDR3 DNA: TGTGCCAGCAGCTTAGTAGCGGGAGAGTACGAGCAGTACTTC.

This rearrangement joins TRBV4-2 to TRBJ2-1; 8 bases agree with TRBD2. Germline lookup yields CDR1 LGHNA and CDR2 YNFKEQ. The CDR3 covers 14 residues. V dropped 4 bases and J dropped 3; count of bases not matched to a gene: 2. The CDR3 reads CASSPRGDYNEQFF. CDR3 in DNA: TGTGCCAGCAGCCCGCGGGGGGACTACAATGAGCAGTTCTTC.

The chain links TRBV5-1 to TRBJ1-2; tentative D call: TRBD1 (6 bases). Deletions cut 4 bases from V and 1 base from J, with 11 bases between. CDR3 size: 14 residues. Germline CDR1 reads SGHRS; CDR2 reads YFSETQ. The CDR3 loop reads CASSPRDNNYGYTF. The CDR3 DNA sequence: TGCGCCAGCAGCCCCAGGGACAATAACTATGGCTACACCTTC.

The chain uses TRBV19 and TRBJ1-5; D gene ambiguous. Trimming shortened V by 7 bases and J by 2 bases, and 15 bases separated the two germline ends. CDR3 length: 15 amino acids. CDR1 LNHDA and CDR2 SQIVND come from the germline V gene (reference sequence). The DNA for the CDR3 is TGTGCCAGTACTGAGCGGAGAAATGGCAATCAGCCCCAGCATTTT. Translating gives CASTERRNGNQPQHF. The whole variable domain, filled in from reference TRBV19 and TRBJ1-5, reads DGGITQSPKYLFRKEGQNVTLSCEQNLNHDAMYWYRQDPGQGLRLIYYSQIVNDFQKGDIAEGYSVSREKKESFPLTVTSAQKNPTAFYLCASTERRNGNQPQHFGDGTRLSIL.

The rearrangement joins TRBV7-2 to TRBJ1-1, with D maybe TRBD1 (5 bases). Trimming took off 3 bases at V and 5 bases at J, with 13 bases between the two ends. CDR1 is SGHTA and CDR2 is FQGNSA in the germline V gene. This CDR3 comprises 14 residues. CDR3 bases: TGTGCCAGCAGCTTCTTAGGGGCGGGGACTGAAGCTTTCTTT. It encodes CASSFLGAGTEAFF.

The chain has TRBV30 and TRBJ2-5, with D perhaps TRBD1 (6 bases). The CDR3 loop spans 15 amino acids. Between the trimmed V and J ends, which lost 0 bases and 5 bases, there was a span of 16 bases. Germline V gives CDR1 GTSNPN, CDR2 SVGIG (reference sequence). This CDR3 is CAWSVAQGLGETQYF. DNA of the CDR3: TGTGCCTGGAGTGTAGCCCAGGGGTTAGGGGAGACCCAGTACTTC.

The chain recombines TRBV6-5 with TRBJ1-4, with 7 bases matching TRBD1. Trimming took 6 bases from V and 8 from J; bases not matched to a gene: 9. There are 14 residues in the CDR3. Germline V lookup: CDR1 MNHEY, CDR2 SVGAGI. CDR3 in amino acids: CASRKTGLREKLFF. The CDR3, as DNA: TGTGCCAGCAGGAAGACAGGGCTTCGAGAAAAACTGTTTTTT.

This clone turned up a few times. The V and J genes are TRBV19 and TRBJ2-2; the match to TRBD1 covers 9 bases. The trim removed 5 bases at V and 8 bases at J, leaving 12 bases unmatched. The CDR3 length is 16 residues. From germline, CDR1 is LNHDA and CDR2 SQIVND (reference sequence). Written as DNA, the CDR3 is TGTGCCAGTAGTTCAGTCAGGGGACAGGGTACGGGGGAGCTGTTTTTT. This codes for CASSSVRGQGTGELFF.

V is TRBV5-1 and J is TRBJ2-2; the match to TRBD1 covers 10 bases. In germline, CDR1 is SGHRS, CDR2 YFSETQ. The CDR3 is 17 residues long. V gave up 2 bases and J gave up 5 bases; unmatched junction bases: 9. CDR3 amino acids: CASSLTRQGAGTGELFF. The CDR3, as DNA: TGCGCCAGCAGCTTAACTCGACAGGGGGCAGGAACCGGGGAGCTGTTTTTT.

There are a few counts of this clone. The chain carries TRBV5-1 and TRBJ1-5; D gene uncertain. In germline, CDR1 is SGHRS, CDR2 YFSETQ. The V end lost 1 base, the J end lost 5 bases, and 7 bases lay between the germline ends. The length of the CDR3 is 13 residues. CDR3 DNA: TGCGCCAGCAGCTTGTCAGGCTATCAGCCCCAGCATTTT. This encodes CASSLSGYQPQHF.

The V gene is TRBV10-1, the J gene TRBJ2-3; D possibly corresponds to TRBD1 (6 bases). The CDR3 contains 13 residues. Looked up from germline, CDR1 is WNHNN and CDR2 is SYGVQD (reference sequence). Trimming took off 6 bases at V and 9 bases at J, with 16 bases between the two ends. CDR3 residues: CASSVNPGTTQYF. The CDR3 DNA reads TGCGCCAGCAGCGTAAACCCTGGGACAACGCAGTATTTT.

The rearrangement uses TRBV7-2 and TRBJ2-1; 9 bases line up with TRBD2. V lost 1 base, J lost 10 bases, and 5 bases stayed unmatched. Germline V gene sequence: CDR1 SGHTA, CDR2 FQGNSA. The CDR3 covers 14 residues. In nucleotides, the CDR3 is TGTGCCAGCAGCTTAGGAGGCGGACTAGCGGAGCAGTTCTTC. It translates to CASSLGGGLAEQFF.

This sequence joins TRBV10-2 and TRBJ1-2; 11 bases agree with TRBD1. Germline CDR1 WSHSY, CDR2 SAAADI. Losses at the gene ends were 5 bases for V and 4 bases for J; bases not matched to a gene: 9. The CDR3 has 16 amino acids. CDR3 sequence: CASSPTRTGGFYGYTF. The CDR3 bases are TGCGCCAGCAGTCCTACGAGGACAGGGGGCTTCTATGGCTACACCTTC.

The V gene is TRBV28, the J gene TRBJ1-1, with 7 bases fitting TRBD1. This CDR3 spans 14 amino acids. V lost 6 bases and J lost 7; bases outside the gene matches: 11. CDR1 is MDHEN, CDR2 SYDVKM, per germline. CDR3 nucleotide sequence: TGTGCCAGCAGCCGCATGGGACAGAACTATGAAGCTTTCTTT. This encodes CASSRMGQNYEAFF.

This clone was detected once. V is TRBV28 and J is TRBJ1-5; a weak D match, TRBD1 (5 bases). This CDR3 spans 15 amino acids. Germline values: CDR1 MDHEN, CDR2 SYDVKM. The V and J ends lost 0 bases and 5 bases respectively, with 11 bases between them. CDR3 sequence (DNA): TGTGCCAGCAGTTTATGGCCAGGGAGGGATCAGCCCCAGCATTTT. Amino acid sequence: CASSLWPGRDQPQHF.

This clone was seen a single time. V usage is TRBV19 and J usage is TRBJ2-7, with 9 positions matching TRBD1. This CDR3 contains 16 residues. Trimming took 1 base from V and 4 from J; bases not matched to a gene: 8. In germline, CDR1 is LNHDA, CDR2 SQIVND (reference sequence). Here the CDR3 reads CASSIADRGVRYEQYF. The CDR3 nucleotides are TGTGCCAGTAGTATAGCGGACAGGGGAGTGAGGTACGAGCAGTACTTC.

This clone was observed a single time. The chain employs TRBV28 and TRBJ1-4, with a weak D call TRBD1 (5 bases). This CDR3 has 15 residues. Trimming took off 3 bases at V and 8 bases at J, with 16 bases between the two ends. Germline V lookup: CDR1 MDHEN, CDR2 SYDVKM. The CDR3 spells CASSFRGEGEEKLFF. The CDR3 DNA is TGTGCCAGCAGTTTCCGAGGGGAGGGAGAAGAAAAACTGTTTTTT.

This clone was counted once. The rearrangement links TRBV7-2 to TRBJ1-2; D is unresolved. V lost 3 bases and J lost 4, with 6 bases in between. CDR1 is SGHTA, CDR2 FQGNSA, per germline. This CDR3 comprises 12 residues. The CDR3 sequence: CASSLASYGYTF. For the CDR3, the DNA is TGTGCCAGCAGCTTGGCCAGCTATGGCTACACCTTC.

The chain recombines TRBV5-1 with TRBJ2-7; a possible D gene is TRBD2 (6 bases). This CDR3 has 12 amino acids. Germline V gene sequence: CDR1 SGHRS, CDR2 YFSETQ. Trimming removed 4 bases at V and 5 bases at J, with 10 bases between. In DNA form, the CDR3 reads TGCGCCAGCAGCGTGGACTATAACGAGCAGTACTTC. This encodes CASSVDYNEQYF.

The J gene is TRBJ2-1, the V gene TRBV29-1; D gene uncertain. The CDR3 contains 11 residues. The V end lost 1 base, the J end lost 7 bases, and 5 bases lay between the germline ends. CDR1 and CDR2 from the germline V gene are SQVTM and ANQGSEA. The CDR3 nucleotides are TGCAGCGTTGAAGGGCAGAATGAGCAGTTCTTC. This codes for CSVEGQNEQFF.

The V gene is TRBV30, the J gene TRBJ1-4, with 8 bases that match TRBD1. Germline V gene sequence: CDR1 GTSNPN, CDR2 SVGIG (reference sequence). The CDR3 spans 18 residues. J gave up 2 bases and V 0 bases, and 11 bases lay outside the gene matches. CDR3 DNA: TGTGCCTGGAGTGTCGCAGGGGGCTGGGGTAGGACTAATGAAAAACTGTTTTTT. Residues: CAWSVAGGWGRTNEKLFF.

V and J are TRBV7-9 and TRBJ2-1, with D perhaps matching TRBD1 (6 bases). V was pared by 5 bases and J by 0 bases, with 11 bases between. The CDR3 length is 15 residues. The germline CDR1 and CDR2 sequences are SEHNR and FQNEAQ (reference sequence). DNA for the CDR3: TGTGCCAGCAGCCGGGACATTTCCTCCTACAATGAGCAGTTCTTC. Its protein product is CASSRDISSYNEQFF.

The J gene is TRBJ1-2, the V gene TRBV4-2, with 7 bases aligning to TRBD1. Germline-derived CDR1 and CDR2 are LGHNA and YNFKEQ. Germline trimming cut 4 bases from V and 6 bases from J; bases unmatched to any gene: 17. The CDR3 is 17 residues long. The CDR3 here is CASSRIPLTGNRHGYTF. The CDR3 DNA is TGTGCCAGCAGCCGTATACCACTGACAGGGAATAGGCATGGCTACACCTTC.

The chain employs TRBV5-1 and TRBJ2-1, with TRBD2 matching 8 bases. This CDR3 contains 15 residues. After removal of 0 bases from V and 7 bases from J, the junction contained 6 bases not matched to a gene. CDR1 and CDR2 (germline): SGHRS, YFSETQ. CDR3 nucleotides: TGCGCCAGCAGCTTGGAGTCTAGCGGGCTTAATGAGCAGTTCTTC. Its protein is CASSLESSGLNEQFF.

The chain employs TRBV7-6 and TRBJ2-7, with 11 bases matching TRBD1. J lost 4 bases, V lost 1 base, and 6 bases had no gene match. This CDR3 contains 16 residues. The germline V gene has CDR1 SGHVS and CDR2 FNYEAQ. Here the CDR3 DNA reads TGTGCCAGCAGCTTAGGACCCGGGACAGGGGGTTACGAGCAGTACTTC. It is translated as CASSLGPGTGGYEQYF.

The chain carries TRBV27 and TRBJ2-3, with D uncertain. Trimming removed 1 base at V and 1 base at J, with 12 bases between. The CDR3 is 16 amino acids. Germline V gene data show CDR1 as MNHEY and CDR2 as SMNVEV (reference sequence). The CDR3 loop reads CASSLFEDWGTDTQYF. The CDR3 nucleotides read TGTGCCAGCAGTTTATTTGAGGATTGGGGCACAGATACGCAGTATTTT.